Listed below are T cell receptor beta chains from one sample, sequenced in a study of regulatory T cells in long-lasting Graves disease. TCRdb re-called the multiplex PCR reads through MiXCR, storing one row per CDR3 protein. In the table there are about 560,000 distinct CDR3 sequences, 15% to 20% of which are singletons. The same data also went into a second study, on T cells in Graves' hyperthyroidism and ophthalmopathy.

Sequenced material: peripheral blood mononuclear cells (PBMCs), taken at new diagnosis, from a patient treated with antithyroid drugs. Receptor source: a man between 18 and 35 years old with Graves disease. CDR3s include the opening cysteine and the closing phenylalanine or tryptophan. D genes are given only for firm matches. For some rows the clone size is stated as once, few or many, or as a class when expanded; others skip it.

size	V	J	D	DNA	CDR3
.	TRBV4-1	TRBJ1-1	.	TGCGCCAGCAGCCGCGGGACTGGATATGAAGCTTTCTTT	CASSRGTGYEAFF
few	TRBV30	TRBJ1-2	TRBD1	TGTGCCTGGATTAGAGACAGGGTGTCTTCGTATGGCTACACCTTC	CAWIRDRVSSYGYTF
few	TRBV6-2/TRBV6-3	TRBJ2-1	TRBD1	TGTGCCAGCAGTTACGGGCAGGGGGACCGTCAGTTCTTC	CASSYGQGDRQFF
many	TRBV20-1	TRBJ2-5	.	TGCAGTGCTAGGGTAAGGGGGACCAGCTCCCGCCAAGAGACCCAGTACTTC	CSARVRGTSSRQETQYF
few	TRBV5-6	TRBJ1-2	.	TGTGCCAGCAGCCCCTCGGGAGGGGCCAACTATGGCTACACCTTC	CASSPSGGANYGYTF
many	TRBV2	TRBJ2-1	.	TGTGCCAGCAGTAACAATGAGCAGTTCTTC	CASSNNEQFF
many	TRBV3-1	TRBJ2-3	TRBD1	TGTGCCAGCAGGGCGAATAAGGGGGCTCGAGGAACAGATACGCAGTATTTT	CASRANKGARGTDTQYF
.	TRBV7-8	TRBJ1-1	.	TGTGCCAGCAAGAAACTGGGGGGGAAGGGAGCTTTCTTT	CASKKLGGKGAFF
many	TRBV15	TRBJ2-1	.	TGTGCCACCAGCAGAGACTACAATGAGCAGTTCTTC	CATSRDYNEQFF
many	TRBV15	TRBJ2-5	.	TGTGCTGCCGGGGCGGGGCAAGAGACCCAGTACTTC	CAAGAGQETQYF
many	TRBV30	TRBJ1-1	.	TGTGCCTGGTTGAGACACAGGAACACTGAAGCTTTCTTT	CAWLRHRNTEAFF
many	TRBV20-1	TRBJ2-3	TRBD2	TGCAGTGCTTGGCGGCGGACTAGCGGGAGGGTAACAGATACGCAGTATTTT	CSAWRRTSGRVTDTQYF
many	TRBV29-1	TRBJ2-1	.	TGCAGCGTGGGGGCCCAGGGGACCCCCTACAATGAGCAGTTCTTC	CSVGAQGTPYNEQFF
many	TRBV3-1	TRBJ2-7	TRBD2	TGTGCCAGCAGCCCAGCGGGGGGGAGACCCTACGAGCAGTACTTC	CASSPAGGRPYEQYF
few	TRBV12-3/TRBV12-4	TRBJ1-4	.	TGTGCCGGCAGTTTAGCCTGGGATGAAAAACTGTTTTTT	CAGSLAWDEKLFF
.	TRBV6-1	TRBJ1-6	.	TGTGCCGTACGGGTCCCACAAGATAATTCACCCCTCCACTTT	CAVRVPQDNSPLHF
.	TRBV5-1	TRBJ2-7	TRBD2	TGCGCCAGCAGCAAGGGACTAGCGGGGAGCTACGAGCAGTACTTC	CASSKGLAGSYEQYF
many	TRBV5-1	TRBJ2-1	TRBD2	TGCGCCAGCAGCTTGCGGGGTAGCGGGAGTCTCCACTACAATGAGCAGTTCTTC	CASSLRGSGSLHYNEQFF
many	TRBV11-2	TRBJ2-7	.	TGTGCCAGCAGCTTTGGAACCAGGAACTCCTACGAGCAGTACTTC	CASSFGTRNSYEQYF
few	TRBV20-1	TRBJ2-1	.	TGCAGTGCTAGAACCACGGGGACCTACAATGAGCAGTTCTTC	CSARTTGTYNEQFF
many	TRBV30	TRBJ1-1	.	TGTGCCTGTCACGCCAACACTGAAGCTTTCTTT	CACHANTEAFF